Listed below are T cell receptor beta chains from one sample, sequenced in a study of regulatory T cells in long-lasting Graves disease. TCRdb re-derived calls from the multiplex PCR reads in MiXCR, one entry per CDR3 protein. This repertoire shows around 450,000 distinct CDR3 sequences, about a fifth found once; its top ten account for 7.1%. The source was peripheral blood mononuclear cells (PBMCs), collected when the disease was refractory, from a patient treated with antithyroid drugs. Every receptor here comes from a female donor with Graves disease. Both conserved end residues are part of each CDR3. A D gene is named only where the DNA matches it firmly. Only some rows state a clone size, as once, few, many or a class for expanded clones.

CDR3nt: TGTGCCAGCAGTTCGGGGACCGGGGAGCTGTTTTTT
CDR3aa: CASSSGTGELFF
j_gene: TRBJ2-2
len: 12
v_gene: TRBV12-3/TRBV12-4
d_gene: .
abundance: many

CDR3nt: TGTGCCAGCAGCTTAGGGACAGGGGGCGACAATCAGCCCCAGCATTTT
CDR3aa: CASSLGTGGDNQPQHF
j_gene: TRBJ1-5
len: 16
v_gene: TRBV7-9
d_gene: TRBD1
abundance: .

CDR3nt: TGTGCCAGCAGTTTTAGTGGCATTTTACGGGTCTACGAGCAGTACTTC
CDR3aa: CASSFSGILRVYEQYF
j_gene: TRBJ2-7
len: 16
v_gene: TRBV28
d_gene: .
abundance: many

CDR3nt: TGTGCCAGCAGCCGGACTCTTGAAAAACTGTTTTTT
CDR3aa: CASSRTLEKLFF
j_gene: TRBJ1-4
len: 12
v_gene: TRBV3-1
d_gene: .
abundance: few

CDR3nt: TGTGCCACCAGTGATCCGACACTAGCGCAGTTCTTC
CDR3aa: CATSDPTLAQFF
j_gene: TRBJ2-1
len: 12
v_gene: TRBV24-1
d_gene: .
abundance: .

CDR3nt: TGCAGCGTCACGGCCCCGAACACTGAAGCTTTCTTT
CDR3aa: CSVTAPNTEAFF
j_gene: TRBJ1-1
len: 12
v_gene: TRBV29-1
d_gene: .
abundance: .

CDR3nt: TGTGCCAGCACCCAAACAGGGGAGGGTGAAGCTTTCTTT
CDR3aa: CASTQTGEGEAFF
j_gene: TRBJ1-1
len: 13
v_gene: TRBV12-3/TRBV12-4
d_gene: TRBD1
abundance: many

CDR3nt: TGTGCCAGTAGTCTAGGGGACCTAGCCAAAAACATTCAGTACTTC
CDR3aa: CASSLGDLAKNIQYF
j_gene: TRBJ2-4
len: 15
v_gene: TRBV19
d_gene: .
abundance: .

CDR3nt: TGCAGTGCCCGCCCGGGGACCGCAAGCTCCTATAATTCACCCCTCCACTTT
CDR3aa: CSARPGTASSYNSPLHF
j_gene: TRBJ1-6
len: 17
v_gene: TRBV20-1
d_gene: .
abundance: .

CDR3nt: TGTGCCAGCAGCTCATCCGGGACAACCCGTGAAGCTTTCTTT
CDR3aa: CASSSSGTTREAFF
j_gene: TRBJ1-1
len: 14
v_gene: TRBV5-4
d_gene: .
abundance: many

CDR3nt: TGTGCCAGCAGCTTAGCTTGGGTTGGGGGGCTCCCCTACGAGCAGTACTTC
CDR3aa: CASSLAWVGGLPYEQYF
j_gene: TRBJ2-7
len: 17
v_gene: TRBV11-2
d_gene: .
abundance: many

CDR3nt: TGCAGCGTTGAAGGAAATACAGATACGCAGTATTTT
CDR3aa: CSVEGNTDTQYF
j_gene: TRBJ2-3
len: 12
v_gene: TRBV29-1
d_gene: .
abundance: .

CDR3nt: TGTGCCAGCACCCGGATTGGGCTAGGGGCCGGGGAGCTGTTTTTT
CDR3aa: CASTRIGLGAGELFF
j_gene: TRBJ2-2
len: 15
v_gene: TRBV28
d_gene: .
abundance: few

CDR3nt: TGTGCCAGCAGCCATAGGACTAGCGGGAGGTACGAGCAGTACTTC
CDR3aa: CASSHRTSGRYEQYF
j_gene: TRBJ2-7
len: 15
v_gene: TRBV14
d_gene: TRBD2
abundance: .

CDR3nt: TGTGCCAGCAGTTACGGACACCCAAACTATGGCTACACCTTC
CDR3aa: CASSYGHPNYGYTF
j_gene: TRBJ1-2
len: 14
v_gene: TRBV6-5
d_gene: .
abundance: many

CDR3nt: TGCGCCAGCAGCTTGGATCCCCCGGGGGGGACTGAAGCTTTCTTT
CDR3aa: CASSLDPPGGTEAFF
j_gene: TRBJ1-1
len: 15
v_gene: TRBV5-1
d_gene: .
abundance: .

CDR3nt: TGTGCCAGCAGTGGGACAGGGGAGTACGAGCAGTACTTC
CDR3aa: CASSGTGEYEQYF
j_gene: TRBJ2-7
len: 13
v_gene: TRBV27
d_gene: TRBD1
abundance: few

CDR3nt: TGTGCCAGCAGTTCCAGCCATAACAGGGGGAATGAGCAGTTCTTC
CDR3aa: CASSSSHNRGNEQFF
j_gene: TRBJ2-1
len: 15
v_gene: TRBV28
d_gene: TRBD1
abundance: .

CDR3nt: TGTGCCAGCAGTTACTCTGTCACAGCCCAGCCCCAGCATTTT
CDR3aa: CASSYSVTAQPQHF
j_gene: TRBJ1-5
len: 14
v_gene: TRBV6-5
d_gene: .
abundance: many

CDR3nt: TGTGCCACCAGTGATTTCACCCGGGGGACAGATACGCAGTATTTT
CDR3aa: CATSDFTRGTDTQYF
j_gene: TRBJ2-3
len: 15
v_gene: TRBV24-1
d_gene: .
abundance: .

CDR3nt: TGTGCCAGCCGACGGGCGGCTGACGGCTACACCTTC
CDR3aa: CASRRAADGYTF
j_gene: TRBJ1-2
len: 12
v_gene: TRBV12-3/TRBV12-4
d_gene: .
abundance: many

CDR3nt: TGTGCCAGCAGTTCGTATAACGAGCAGTACTTC
CDR3aa: CASSSYNEQYF
j_gene: TRBJ2-7
len: 11
v_gene: TRBV7-2
d_gene: .
abundance: many

CDR3nt: TGTGCCAGCAGCCGGGGGACAGGGATTGGGGAGCTGTTTTTT
CDR3aa: CASSRGTGIGELFF
j_gene: TRBJ2-2
len: 14
v_gene: TRBV5-6
d_gene: TRBD1
abundance: few

CDR3nt: TGTGCCAGCAGCCAGGGGGCGGGAGGGCCTCGCGAGCAGTACTTC
CDR3aa: CASSQGAGGPREQYF
j_gene: TRBJ2-7
len: 15
v_gene: TRBV4-1
d_gene: .
abundance: few

CDR3nt: TGTGCCAGCAGTAGGGGGGCGAGACCCGGGGAGCTGTTTTTT
CDR3aa: CASSRGARPGELFF
j_gene: TRBJ2-2
len: 14
v_gene: TRBV6-1
d_gene: .
abundance: few

CDR3nt: TGTGCCAGCAGTTTAGAATGGACAGGAGGAAACACCATATATTTT
CDR3aa: CASSLEWTGGNTIYF
j_gene: TRBJ1-3
len: 15
v_gene: TRBV12-3/TRBV12-4
d_gene: TRBD1
abundance: .

CDR3nt: TGTGCCAGCAGCCAACCCCAGTTTGAAGCTTTCTTT
CDR3aa: CASSQPQFEAFF
j_gene: TRBJ1-1
len: 12
v_gene: TRBV6-1
d_gene: .
abundance: .

CDR3nt: TGCAGCTCGGGGGGGACCGACACCGCCTCCAATACGCAGTATTTT
CDR3aa: CSSGGTDTASNTQYF
j_gene: TRBJ2-3
len: 15
v_gene: TRBV29-1
d_gene: TRBD2
abundance: .

CDR3nt: TGTGCCAGCAGGTTTCGAGCGAACACTGAAGCTTTCTTT
CDR3aa: CASRFRANTEAFF
j_gene: TRBJ1-1
len: 13
v_gene: TRBV2
d_gene: .
abundance: many

CDR3nt: TGCAGCGTTGGTATGGGAGGTTTCTACGAGCAGTACTTC
CDR3aa: CSVGMGGFYEQYF
j_gene: TRBJ2-7
len: 13
v_gene: TRBV29-1
d_gene: .
abundance: .

CDR3nt: TGTGCCAGCAGCCAACTGAGGGGGGGTGTGGAGACCCAGTACTTC
CDR3aa: CASSQLRGGVETQYF
j_gene: TRBJ2-5
len: 15
v_gene: TRBV3-1
d_gene: .
abundance: many

CDR3nt: TGTGCCAGCAGCCCGCAGACAGTTCAAGAGACCCAGTACTTC
CDR3aa: CASSPQTVQETQYF
j_gene: TRBJ2-5
len: 14
v_gene: TRBV3-1
d_gene: .
abundance: many

CDR3nt: TGTGCCATCAGTGAGCCCCGGGGGAGAACGACGACAGATACGCAGTATTTT
CDR3aa: CAISEPRGRTTTDTQYF
j_gene: TRBJ2-3
len: 17
v_gene: TRBV10-3
d_gene: .
abundance: .

CDR3nt: TGTGCCAGCAGCCAAGCTGGAAACACCATATATTTT
CDR3aa: CASSQAGNTIYF
j_gene: TRBJ1-3
len: 12
v_gene: TRBV3-1
d_gene: .
abundance: few

CDR3nt: TGTGCCAGCAGCCCGACAGGGGGTCAGCCCCAGCATTTT
CDR3aa: CASSPTGGQPQHF
j_gene: TRBJ1-5
len: 13
v_gene: TRBV27
d_gene: TRBD1
abundance: many

CDR3nt: TGTGCCAGCAGTGTCAGTTCCGGGATACCCTATGGCTACACCTTC
CDR3aa: CASSVSSGIPYGYTF
j_gene: TRBJ1-2
len: 15
v_gene: TRBV12-3/TRBV12-4
d_gene: .
abundance: many

CDR3nt: TGTGCCTGGGGGACACGGGACCTCTATGGCTACACCTTC
CDR3aa: CAWGTRDLYGYTF
j_gene: TRBJ1-2
len: 13
v_gene: TRBV30
d_gene: .
abundance: few

CDR3nt: TGTGCCAGCAGCCCATACTATAGCAATCAGCCCCAGCATTTT
CDR3aa: CASSPYYSNQPQHF
j_gene: TRBJ1-5
len: 14
v_gene: TRBV7-2
d_gene: .
abundance: many

CDR3nt: TGCAGCGTTGAAGTACTCGACGTCTACAATGAGCAGTTCTTC
CDR3aa: CSVEVLDVYNEQFF
j_gene: TRBJ2-1
len: 14
v_gene: TRBV29-1
d_gene: .
abundance: .

CDR3nt: TGTGCCAGCAGCTTAACGAAGACCCAGTACTTC
CDR3aa: CASSLTKTQYF
j_gene: TRBJ2-5
len: 11
v_gene: TRBV7-6
d_gene: .
abundance: few